This entry is about one T cell receptor beta chain. RNA was extracted from bulk tissue without any cell sorting. Distant lung tissue was collected more than 3 cm away from the tumor edge. Donors were chemotherapy-naive, newly diagnosed lung cancer surgical patients in China, August–November 2014. CDR1 is SQVTM and CDR2 is ANQGSEA in the germline V gene. V was pared by 8 bases and J by 8 bases, with 15 bases of the junction left unmatched. The CDR3 is 14 amino acids. The entry originates in a study of tumor and adjacent non-tumor tissue in lung cancer. At the level of the study: There were 12 adenocarcinoma, a couple of squamous cell carcinoma and 1 small cell lung cancer cases. Patients were aged roughly 30 to 76, approximately ten men and a handful of women, stage I to III.

Three rounds of nested PCR, following a modified ARM-PCR protocol, produced the TCRbeta library. Each CDR3 protein gets one entry after TCRdb re-called the multiplex PCR reads with MiXCR. The repertoire holds approximately 110,000 distinct CDR3 sequences, with 60% to 65% as singletons. The rearrangement links TRBV29-1 to TRBJ1-1; 9 bases align to TRBD1. The sample taken for sequencing was distant non-tumor lung tissue. This clonotype was obtained from a man in his 60s with non-small cell lung cancer. The CDR3, as DNA: TGCAGCCTTGGAGGTACAGGGGGCAACCAGGAAGCTTTCTTT. It translates to CSLGGTGGNQEAFF. Complete variable domain (other parts from reference TRBV29-1 and TRBJ1-1): SAVISQKPSRDICQRGTSLTIQCQVDSQVTMMFWYRQQPGQSLTLIATANQGSEATYESGFVIDKFPISRPNLTFSTLTVSNMSPEDSSIYLCSLGGTGGNQEAFFGQGTRLTVV.